Listed below are T cell receptor beta chains from one sample, sequenced in a study of T cells in tuberculosis. Only in-frame clones appear in the TCRdb table, and some are missing; sequencing was by immunoSEQ multiplex PCR. The sample contains 40,000 to 50,000 clones, roughly 96% of which appear only once. The sequenced sample consisted of PBMCs. The receptors come from a donor between 10 and 29 years old with latent tuberculosis or without tuberculosis infection. Both conserved end residues are part of each CDR3. The order of the fields is D gene, V gene, J gene, clone size, CDR3 length, CDR3 DNA, CDR3 protein. A D gene is named only where the DNA matches it firmly. Not every row has a clone size; where given, it reads once, few, many or a size class.

.	TRBV29-1	TRBJ2-2	.	14	TGCAGCGTTGACAAGGGACAGAACACCGGGGAGCTGTTTTTT	CSVDKGQNTGELFF
.	TRBV9	TRBJ2-6	.	15	TGTGCCAGCAGCGCAGGAACATTGGGGGCCAACGTCCTGACTTTC	CASSAGTLGANVLTF
TRBD2	TRBV28	TRBJ2-5	.	16	TGTGCCAGCAGTGTGGTTAGCGGGGGACTACAAGAGACCCAGTACTTC	CASSVVSGGLQETQYF
TRBD2	TRBV5-6	TRBJ2-1	.	15	TGTGCCAGCAGCCCCGGTCTAGCGGGGGGGAATGAGCAGTTCTTC	CASSPGLAGGNEQFF
TRBD2	TRBV9	TRBJ2-7	.	15	TGTGCCAGCAGCGTAAGGTCGGGGGGATCCTACGAGCAGTACTTC	CASSVRSGGSYEQYF
TRBD1	TRBV4-1	TRBJ2-5	.	12	TGCGCCAGCAGCCAACCTCAGGGGGCCCAGTACTTC	CASSQPQGAQYF
.	TRBV4-3	TRBJ1-2	.	14	TGCGCCAGCAGCCAAGATGAAAGGGGCTATGGCTACACCTTC	CASSQDERGYGYTF
.	TRBV5-1	TRBJ2-5	.	15	TGCGCCAGCAGCTTGGAGGGGGTGTACCAAGAGACCCAGTACTTC	CASSLEGVYQETQYF
TRBD1	TRBV25-1	TRBJ2-3	once	16	TGTGCCAGCAGTGATAGGACAGGGACTAGCACAGATACGCAGTATTTT	CASSDRTGTSTDTQYF
.	TRBV5-6	TRBJ1-3	.	14	TGTGCCAGCAGCGCAGGTCTAGGGGGAGACACCATATATTTT	CASSAGLGGDTIYF
TRBD1	TRBV30	TRBJ2-7	.	13	TGTGCGAACAGCAAGGGGGCGCGATACGAGCAGTACTTC	CANSKGARYEQYF
.	TRBV6-6	TRBJ1-1	.	16	TGTGCCAGCAGTTACCCGCGGGGCGGGGCGAACACTGAAGCTTTCTTT	CASSYPRGGANTEAFF
TRBD1	TRBV4-1	TRBJ1-5	.	16	TGCGCCAGCAGCCAAGTGGACAGGGTCGGCAATCAGCCCCAGCATTTT	CASSQVDRVGNQPQHF
TRBD1	TRBV30	TRBJ1-5	.	15	TGTGCCTGGAGCCGTATGGAGACAGGGGATCAGCCCCAGCATTTT	CAWSRMETGDQPQHF
.	TRBV6-5	TRBJ2-2	.	14	TGTGCCAGCAGTTACGCCACAGGGACCCAGGAGCTGTTTTTT	CASSYATGTQELFF
TRBD2	TRBV10-1	TRBJ2-4	once	16	TGCGCCAGCAGTGATGAGATTAGCGGGGGGAAAAACATTCAGTACTTC	CASSDEISGGKNIQYF
TRBD1	TRBV28	TRBJ1-2	.	15	TGTGCCAGCGGAACTCCGGGACAGGGAGACTATGGCTACACCTTC	CASGTPGQGDYGYTF
TRBD2	TRBV10-3	TRBJ2-5	once	16	TGTGCCATCAGTACTAGCGGGGGGGCTGTGCAAGAGACCCAGTACTTC	CAISTSGGAVQETQYF
TRBD2	TRBV5-6	TRBJ2-1	.	15	TGTGCCAGCAGCTTGTCGGGGGGGGGCCGAAATGAGCAGTTCTTC	CASSLSGGGRNEQFF
.	TRBV4-3	TRBJ1-4	.	16	TGCGCCAGCAGCCAAGATACAGCAGGCCGAAATGAAAAACTGTTTTTT	CASSQDTAGRNEKLFF
.	TRBV27	TRBJ1-1	.	15	TGTGCCAGCAGTTTTCGGGACACCCTGAACACTGAAGCTTTCTTT	CASSFRDTLNTEAFF
TRBD1	TRBV30	TRBJ2-7	.	15	TGTGCCTGGAAAGACGGGACAGGACTAACCTACGAGCAGTACTTC	CAWKDGTGLTYEQYF
.	TRBV27	TRBJ1-1	.	15	TGTGCCAGCAGTTTATGGGGCAGGGGGAACACTGAAGCTTTCTTT	CASSLWGRGNTEAFF
TRBD1	TRBV15	TRBJ1-6	.	16	TGTGCCACCAGCAGAGATTCGGGGACAGACGGTGTGTCCCTCCACTTT	CATSRDSGTDGVSLHF
.	TRBV28	TRBJ2-4	.	18	TGTGCCAGCAGTCCCGGCCCCGGGGTTATGGGTGGTAAAAACATTCAGTACTTC	CASSPGPGVMGGKNIQYF
.	TRBV6-1	TRBJ1-5	.	14	TGTGCCAGCAGTGAAGCAGGGGGGGAACAGCCCCAGCATTTT	CASSEAGGEQPQHF
.	TRBV19	TRBJ2-5	.	12	TGTGCCAGTAATAAGGGAGAAGAGACCCAGTACTTC	CASNKGEETQYF
TRBD2	TRBV6-6	TRBJ2-1	.	15	TGTGCCAGCAGTTACCTCGGGGGGGCGGGAAATGAGCAGTTCTTC	CASSYLGGAGNEQFF
.	TRBV7-3	TRBJ1-1	.	15	TGTGCCAGCTTAAGATTAGGGGGAGAACAATCTGAAGCTTTCTTT	CASLRLGGEQSEAFF
TRBD2	TRBV19	TRBJ2-1	.	17	TGTGCCAGTAGAAAGCCGGGACTAGCGGGGGAGTACAATGAGCAGTTCTTC	CASRKPGLAGEYNEQFF
TRBD1	TRBV11-2	TRBJ2-7	.	15	TGTGCCAGCAGCCAAGGGACAGGGGTCTCCTACGAGCAGTACTTC	CASSQGTGVSYEQYF
.	TRBV6-6	TRBJ2-3	.	12	TGTGCCAGCAGTCAAATTACAGATACGCAGTATTTT	CASSQITDTQYF
TRBD1	TRBV10-3	TRBJ1-1	.	15	TGTGCCATCAGTGACAAGGACAGGGGGCGGACTGAAGCTTTCTTT	CAISDKDRGRTEAFF
.	TRBV5-4	TRBJ1-2	.	15	TGTGCCAGCAGCTTCGACAGGACGGGATACTATGGCTACACCTTC	CASSFDRTGYYGYTF
.	TRBV21-1	TRBJ1-5	.	16	TGTGCCAGCAGCGCTCGCTCAGTTTTTGAACAGATCCACCAGCATTTT	CASSARSVFEQIHQHF
.	TRBV2	TRBJ1-1	.	12	TGTGCCAGCACCACAGGGAACACTGAAGCTTTCTTT	CASTTGNTEAFF
.	TRBV30	TRBJ1-6	.	12	TGTGCCTGTAACAGGTTGGAGTCACCCCTCCACTTT	CACNRLESPLHF
TRBD1	TRBV6-1	TRBJ1-6	.	16	TGTGCCAGCAGTGAACAGGGGGCAGACAATAATTCACCCCTCCACTTT	CASSEQGADNNSPLHF